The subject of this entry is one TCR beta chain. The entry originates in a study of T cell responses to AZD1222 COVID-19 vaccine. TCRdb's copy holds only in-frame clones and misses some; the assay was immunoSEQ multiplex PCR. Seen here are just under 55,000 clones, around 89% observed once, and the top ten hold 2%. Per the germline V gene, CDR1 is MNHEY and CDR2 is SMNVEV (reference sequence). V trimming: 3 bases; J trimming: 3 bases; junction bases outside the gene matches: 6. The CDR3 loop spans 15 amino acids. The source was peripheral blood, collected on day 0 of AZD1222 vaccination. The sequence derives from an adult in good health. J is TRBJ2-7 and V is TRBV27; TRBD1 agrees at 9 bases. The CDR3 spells CASSFKGQGFYEQYF. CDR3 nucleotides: TGTGCCAGCAGTTTCAAGGGACAGGGTTTCTACGAGCAGTACTTC.